The 7 T cell receptor beta chains below all came from one sample that was sequenced in a study of CD8 T cells in ankylosing spondylitis. TCRdb reprocessed the 5' RACE reads via MiXCR and lists one record per CDR3 protein. The sample has 310,000 or so distinct CDR3 sequences; 15% to 20% are singletons. Sequenced sample: blood, either unsorted or a sorted T cell fraction (not recorded which). Receptors were obtained from a male donor with ankylosing spondylitis or in good health (not recorded which).

Ten or more counts support this clonotype. The genes are TRBV29-1 and TRBJ2-5; possibly TRBD1 for D (5 bases). V was pared by 4 bases and J by 1 base, with 10 bases between. The CDR3 is made up of 13 amino acids. Germline V gene sequence: CDR1 SQVTM, CDR2 ANQGSEA. The CDR3 nucleotides read TGCAGCGTTGGTTTCAGGGCCCAAGAGACCCAGTACTTC. This codes for CSVGFRAQETQYF.

J is TRBJ2-3 and V is TRBV9; D not resolved. V was clipped by 0 bases and J by 5 bases, with 7 bases between them. The CDR3 spans 13 residues. Germline CDR1 reads SGDLS; CDR2 reads YYNGEE. Here the CDR3 reads CASSVDWEDTQYF. The CDR3 region has the DNA TGTGCCAGCAGCGTAGACTGGGAAGATACGCAGTATTTT.

The genes are TRBV28 and TRBJ1-1; D is uncertain. The ends were cut back, 9 bases at V and 0 bases at J, with 8 bases in the middle. Germline V gene lookup returns CDR1 MDHEN and CDR2 SYDVKM. The CDR3 is 12 amino acids. The CDR3 loop reads CASNAVNTEAFF. Written as DNA, the CDR3 is TGTGCCAGTAACGCAGTGAACACTGAAGCTTTCTTT.

The chain joins TRBV11-1 to TRBJ2-3; the D call may be TRBD1 or TRBD2 (5 bases each). V was cut by 5 bases and J by 4 bases, with 13 bases left in between. CDR3 length: 14 amino acids. Germline CDR1 and CDR2: SGHAT and FQDESV (reference sequence). CDR3: CASSPDLGADTQYF. CDR3 bases: TGTGCCAGCAGCCCGGACCTGGGGGCAGATACGCAGTATTTT.

The genes are TRBV20-1 and TRBJ1-4; TRBD1 is a possible D gene (6 bases). Trimming cost V 1 base and J 5 bases, with 8 bases left between them. The CDR3 sequence is 13 residues long. Looked up from germline, CDR1 is DFQATT and CDR2 is SNEGSKA (reference sequence). The DNA of the CDR3 is TGCAGTGCTAGAGGACAGGCAAATGAAAAACTGTTTTTT. Translation: CSARGQANEKLFF.

The chain links TRBV7-2 to TRBJ2-1; 11 nucleotides match TRBD2. V trimming: 5 bases; J trimming: 10 bases; junction bases outside the gene matches: 10. The CDR3 loop spans 15 amino acids. Looked up from germline, CDR1 is SGHTA and CDR2 is FQGNSA. CDR3 sequence: CASSRQTSGIDEQFF. CDR3 coding DNA: TGTGCCAGCAGCCGTCAGACTAGCGGGATAGACGAGCAGTTCTTC. Drawing the rest from reference TRBV7-2 and TRBJ2-1, the complete variable domain is GAGVSQSPSNKVTEKGKDVELRCDPISGHTALYWYRQSLGQGLEFLIYFQGNSAPDKSGLPSDRFSAERTGGSVSTLTIQRTQQEDSAVYLCASSRQTSGIDEQFFGPGTRLTVL.

The gene calls are TRBV21-1 and TRBJ2-7; the table names TRBD2, a call not compared with the DNA. TRBV21-1 is noted as a pseudogene. CDR3 size: 16 residues. CDR3 sequence (DNA): TGTGCCAGCAGCACGAAGTTAGCGGGAGCGTATTACGAGCAGTACGTC. This translates into CASSTKLAGAYYEQYV.